These T cell receptor beta chains were read from a single sample in a study of T-cell memory formation after mild COVID-19. TCRdb called the 5' RACE reads again in MiXCR, with one record for every CDR3 protein. Altogether about 250,000 distinct CDR3 sequences are present, roughly 14% being singletons, with the ten largest covering less than 2.5%. Material: PBMCs or a T cell subset sorted from them (not recorded which). The receptors derive from an adult woman who had mild COVID-19 (a few samples of this study predate the infection). Cell type and time point are not known. Both conserved end residues are part of each CDR3. The order of the fields is J gene, V gene, clone size, CDR3 length, D gene, CDR3 protein, CDR3 DNA. A D gene is named only where the DNA matches it firmly. Part of the rows lack a size; the others show once, few, many or a class for expanded clones.

J: TRBJ2-7; V: TRBV5-1; size: many; length: 15; D: TRBD1; CDR3: CASSLDGTGAYEQYF; DNA: TGCGCCAGCAGCTTGGACGGGACAGGGGCCTACGAGCAGTACTTC
J: TRBJ1-3; V: TRBV12-3/TRBV12-4; size: few; length: 15; D: TRBD1; CDR3: CASRDEARGGNTIYF; DNA: TGTGCCAGCAGGGACGAGGCCAGGGGGGGGAACACCATATATTTT
J: TRBJ1-1; V: TRBV12-3/TRBV12-4; size: NA; length: 11; D: NA; CDR3: CATYRNTEAFF; DNA: TGTGCCACATACAGGAACACTGAAGCTTTCTTT
J: TRBJ2-1; V: TRBV11-1; size: few; length: 15; D: NA; CDR3: CASTYSGADYNEQFF; DNA: TGTGCCAGCACCTACTCGGGGGCGGACTACAATGAGCAGTTCTTC
J: TRBJ2-1; V: TRBV12-3/TRBV12-4; size: NA; length: 12; D: TRBD2; CDR3: CASSFVGRAQFF; DNA: TGTGCCAGCAGTTTTGTCGGGAGGGCCCAGTTCTTC
J: TRBJ1-4; V: TRBV5-6; size: NA; length: 13; D: NA; CDR3: CASSPGRGLELFF; DNA: TGTGCCAGCAGCCCGGGTCGGGGTTTAGAACTGTTTTTT
J: TRBJ2-5; V: TRBV18; size: NA; length: 14; D: TRBD1; CDR3: CASSPSTGLETQYF; DNA: TGTGCCAGCTCACCCTCGACAGGGTTAGAGACCCAGTACTTC
J: TRBJ2-1; V: TRBV11-3; size: NA; length: 15; D: TRBD2; CDR3: CASSTLAGGYNEQFF; DNA: TGTGCCAGCAGCACCCTAGCGGGAGGCTACAATGAGCAGTTCTTC
J: TRBJ1-2; V: TRBV30; size: few; length: 13; D: NA; CDR3: CAWISPGGYGYTF; DNA: TGTGCCTGGATCTCTCCCGGGGGCTATGGCTACACCTTC
J: TRBJ2-5; V: TRBV5-1; size: NA; length: 16; D: NA; CDR3: CASSPPGHTTQETQYF; DNA: TGCGCCAGCAGCCCCCCGGGACACACGACCCAAGAGACCCAGTACTTC
J: TRBJ2-7; V: TRBV7-2; size: few; length: 18; D: TRBD2; CDR3: CASSFLPTSGSQSYEQYF; DNA: TGTGCCAGCAGCTTCCTTCCGACTAGCGGGAGTCAATCCTACGAGCAGTACTTC
J: TRBJ2-7; V: TRBV20-1; size: NA; length: 16; D: NA; CDR3: CSARVVALAPFHEQYF; DNA: TGCAGTGCTAGGGTAGTCGCACTAGCCCCGTTCCACGAGCAGTACTTC
J: TRBJ2-7; V: TRBV20-1; size: NA; length: 18; D: NA; CDR3: CSASLLKSNSGMRSEQYF; DNA: TGCAGTGCTAGTCTTCTTAAATCAAATAGCGGTATGCGATCCGAGCAGTACTTC
J: TRBJ2-1; V: TRBV9; size: NA; length: 13; D: NA; CDR3: CASSTRTGYEQFF; DNA: TGTGCCAGCAGCACGCGAACGGGGTATGAGCAGTTCTTC
J: TRBJ2-2; V: TRBV7-3; size: few; length: 15; D: TRBD2; CDR3: CASSSQLAGAGELFF; DNA: TGTGCCAGCAGCTCGCAACTAGCGGGAGCCGGGGAGCTGTTTTTT
J: TRBJ1-6; V: TRBV6-5; size: NA; length: 13; D: NA; CDR3: CASRTVTNSPLHF; DNA: TGTGCCAGCAGGACGGTCACTAATTCACCCCTCCACTTT
J: TRBJ2-1; V: TRBV10-3; size: NA; length: 12; D: NA; CDR3: CAISDRANEQFF; DNA: TGTGCCATCAGTGACAGGGCAAATGAGCAGTTCTTC
J: TRBJ1-5; V: TRBV6-1; size: NA; length: 16; D: NA; CDR3: CASSDPYVLDNQPQHF; DNA: TGTGCCAGCAGTGATCCTTATGTGCTAGATAATCAGCCCCAGCATTTT
J: TRBJ1-1; V: TRBV10-3; size: NA; length: 13; D: NA; CDR3: CAIRANGQPEAFF; DNA: TGTGCCATCAGGGCAAATGGACAGCCGGAAGCTTTCTTT
J: TRBJ2-7; V: TRBV12-3/TRBV12-4; size: few; length: 15; D: NA; CDR3: CASSLELVRAYEQYF; DNA: TGTGCCAGCAGTTTAGAGCTAGTCCGGGCCTACGAGCAGTACTTC
J: TRBJ2-7; V: TRBV27; size: many; length: 15; D: TRBD1; CDR3: CASSFLGQVSYEQYF; DNA: TGTGCCAGCAGTTTTTTGGGACAGGTCTCCTACGAGCAGTACTTC
J: TRBJ1-1; V: TRBV5-1; size: many; length: 13; D: NA; CDR3: CASSPQVNTEAFF; DNA: TGCGCCAGCAGCCCTCAGGTGAACACTGAAGCTTTCTTT
J: TRBJ1-2; V: TRBV10-2; size: many; length: 13; D: NA; CDR3: CASRSQEVYGYTF; DNA: TGCGCCAGCAGGTCACAGGAGGTCTATGGCTACACCTTC
J: TRBJ2-3; V: TRBV5-1; size: NA; length: 16; D: NA; CDR3: CASSLVGAPSTDTQYF; DNA: TGCGCCAGCAGCCTAGTGGGGGCCCCTAGCACAGATACGCAGTATTTT
J: TRBJ1-2; V: TRBV27; size: few; length: 13; D: NA; CDR3: CASRAAANYGYTF; DNA: TGTGCCAGCAGGGCAGCCGCTAACTATGGCTACACCTTC
J: TRBJ2-1; V: TRBV7-9; size: NA; length: 11; D: NA; CDR3: CARGVYNEQFF; DNA: TGTGCCAGGGGAGTTTACAATGAGCAGTTCTTC
J: TRBJ2-1; V: TRBV5-4; size: few; length: 16; D: TRBD2; CDR3: CASSLTSGRAENEQFF; DNA: TGTGCCAGCAGCTTAACTAGCGGGAGGGCCGAAAATGAGCAGTTCTTC
J: TRBJ2-7; V: TRBV12-3/TRBV12-4; size: few; length: 15; D: TRBD2; CDR3: CASSFGLAENYEQYF; DNA: TGTGCCAGCAGTTTCGGACTAGCGGAAAACTACGAGCAGTACTTC
J: TRBJ2-2; V: TRBV7-2; size: few; length: 16; D: TRBD2; CDR3: CASIARAGGNTGELFF; DNA: TGTGCCAGCATTGCCCGAGCGGGAGGGAACACCGGGGAGCTGTTTTTT